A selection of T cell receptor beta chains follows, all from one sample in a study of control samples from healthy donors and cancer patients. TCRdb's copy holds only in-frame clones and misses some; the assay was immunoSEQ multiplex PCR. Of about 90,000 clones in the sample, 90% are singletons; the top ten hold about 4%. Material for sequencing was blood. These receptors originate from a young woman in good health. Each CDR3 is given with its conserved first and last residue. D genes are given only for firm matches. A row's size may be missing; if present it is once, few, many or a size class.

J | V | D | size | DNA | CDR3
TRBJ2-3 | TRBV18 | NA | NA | TGTGCCAGCTCACCACAGGCTGGGACAGATACGCAGTATTTT | CASSPQAGTDTQYF
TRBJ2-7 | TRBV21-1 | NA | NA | TGTGCCAGCAGCAAAGCGCTTCACAGGGTCCTAAATGGTTCCTCCTACGAGCAGTACTTC | CASSKALHRVLNGSSYEQYF
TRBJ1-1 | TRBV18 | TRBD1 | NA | TGTGCCAGCTCACCGGACAGGATTGGGGGTATAGCTTTCTTT | CASSPDRIGGIAFF
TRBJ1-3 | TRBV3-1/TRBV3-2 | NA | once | TGTGCCAGCAGCCCCCCTGGGGTCTCTGGAAACACCATATATTTT | CASSPPGVSGNTIYF
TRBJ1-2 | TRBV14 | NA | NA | TGTGCCAGCAGCCAAGAGGGCCTACCGGGGGGAACTAACTATGGCTACACCTTC | CASSQEGLPGGTNYGYTF
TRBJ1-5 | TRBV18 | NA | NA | TGTGCCAGCTCACTCAGCAATCAGCCCCAGCATTTT | CASSLSNQPQHF
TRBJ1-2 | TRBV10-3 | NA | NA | TGTGCCATCAGTGAGTCGCTCATAGATGGCTACACCTTC | CAISESLIDGYTF
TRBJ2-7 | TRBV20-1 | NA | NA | TGCAGTGTCGGCAACTCCTACGAGCAGTACTTC | CSVGNSYEQYF
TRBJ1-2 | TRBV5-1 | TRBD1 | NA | TGCGCCAGCAGCTGGGGGGACAGATCCTATGGCTACACCTTC | CASSWGDRSYGYTF
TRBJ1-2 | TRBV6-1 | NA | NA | TGTGCCAGCAGTGAGTTTTGGGGACAAATTAACTATGGCTACACCTTC | CASSEFWGQINYGYTF
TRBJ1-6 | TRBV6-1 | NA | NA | TGTGCCAGCAGTGAAGTCGGGGGGCTCCGATCACCCCTCCACTTT | CASSEVGGLRSPLHF
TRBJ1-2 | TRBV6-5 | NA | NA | TGTGCCAGCAGTTACTCGCAGGGGTTGGGCTACACCTTC | CASSYSQGLGYTF
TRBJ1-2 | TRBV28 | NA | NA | TGTGCCAGCATCAACCGGGACTCTTTGGAGCCGGGCTACACCTTC | CASINRDSLEPGYTF
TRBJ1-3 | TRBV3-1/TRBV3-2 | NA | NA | TGTGCCAGCAGCCAAGAACGGGGAAACACCATATATTTT | CASSQERGNTIYF
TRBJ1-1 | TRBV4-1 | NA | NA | TGCGCCAGCAGCCGATGGCTGAACACTGAAGCTTTCTTT | CASSRWLNTEAFF
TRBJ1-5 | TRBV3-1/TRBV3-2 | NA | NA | TGTGCCAGCAGCCCCGGGACAAATAGCAATCAGCCCCAGCATTTT | CASSPGTNSNQPQHF
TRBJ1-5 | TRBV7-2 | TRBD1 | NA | TGTGCCAGCAGCCTGATGGGACAGGGGCAGCCCCAGCATTTT | CASSLMGQGQPQHF
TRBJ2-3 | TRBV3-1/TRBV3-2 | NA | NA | TGTGCCAGCAGCCGCCAGGGAGGCACAGATACGCAGTATTTT | CASSRQGGTDTQYF
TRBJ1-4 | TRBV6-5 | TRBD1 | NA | TGTGCCAGCAGGCATGGGACAGTTAATGAAAAACTGTTTTTT | CASRHGTVNEKLFF
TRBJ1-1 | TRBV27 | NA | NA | TGTGCCAGCGGCCCGCAGAGGGAGAACACTGAAGCTTTCTTT | CASGPQRENTEAFF
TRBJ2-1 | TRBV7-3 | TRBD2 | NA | TGTGCCAGCAGCTTAATTTCGGCGGGGGGTTACAATGAGCAGTTCTTC | CASSLISAGGYNEQFF
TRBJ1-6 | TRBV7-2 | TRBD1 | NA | TGTGCCAGCAGCACGGGACAGCCTAATTCACCCCTCCACTTT | CASSTGQPNSPLHF
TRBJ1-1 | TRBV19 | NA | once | TGTGCCAGTAGTATTGAGGGGTCCATAACTGAAGCTTTCTTT | CASSIEGSITEAFF
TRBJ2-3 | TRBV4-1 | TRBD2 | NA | TGCGCCAGCAGCCAGGGACTAGCGGGGAGCACAGATACGCAGTATTTT | CASSQGLAGSTDTQYF
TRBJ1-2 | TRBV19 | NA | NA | TGTGCCAGTAGTAATTGGCGAAAGGGCTATGGCTACACCTTC | CASSNWRKGYGYTF
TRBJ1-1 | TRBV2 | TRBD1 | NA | TGTGCCGGAATGGGACAGCCGAACACTGAAGCTTTCTTT | CAGMGQPNTEAFF
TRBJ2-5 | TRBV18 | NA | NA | TGTGCCAGCTCACCTCTGTCAGGCGGCGAGACCCAGTACTTC | CASSPLSGGETQYF
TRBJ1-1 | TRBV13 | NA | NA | TGTGCCAGCACCACCCGGGGGGGCACTGAAGCTTTCTTT | CASTTRGGTEAFF
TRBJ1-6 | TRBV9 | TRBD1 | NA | TGTGCCAGCAGCGTAGAGGGGACAGGTGGGAATTCACCCCTCCACTTT | CASSVEGTGGNSPLHF